Given below is one T cell receptor beta chain in context. Data came from immunoSEQ multiplex PCR; TCRdb stores just in-frame clones and leaves some out. This table holds approximately 130,000 clones, 80% to 90% found once. The sample belongs to a study of blood T cell repertoires in COVID-19. The overall study: T cells, B-cell-depleted T cells, or PBMCs supplied cDNA or gDNA.

The origin of this receptor is an elderly man with active or convalescent COVID-19. Sequenced material: peripheral blood.

CDR3 sequence (DNA): TGTGCCAGCAGCGTAGCCTGGGGGCGAGGCACTGAAGCTTTCTTT. It yields the protein CASSVAWGRGTEAFF. The chain links TRBV9 to TRBJ1-1; a possible D gene is TRBD1 (6 bases). The V and J ends lost 0 bases and 4 bases respectively, with 13 bases between them. Germline CDR1 SGDLS, CDR2 YYNGEE. The CDR3 totals 15 residues. The full variable domain, with the rest looked up from reference TRBV9 and TRBJ1-1, is DSGVTQTPKHLITATGQRVTLRCSPRSGDLSVYWYQQSLDQGLQFLIQYYNGEERAKGNILERFSAQQFPDLHSELNLSSLELGDSALYFCASSVAWGRGTEAFFGQGTRLTVV.